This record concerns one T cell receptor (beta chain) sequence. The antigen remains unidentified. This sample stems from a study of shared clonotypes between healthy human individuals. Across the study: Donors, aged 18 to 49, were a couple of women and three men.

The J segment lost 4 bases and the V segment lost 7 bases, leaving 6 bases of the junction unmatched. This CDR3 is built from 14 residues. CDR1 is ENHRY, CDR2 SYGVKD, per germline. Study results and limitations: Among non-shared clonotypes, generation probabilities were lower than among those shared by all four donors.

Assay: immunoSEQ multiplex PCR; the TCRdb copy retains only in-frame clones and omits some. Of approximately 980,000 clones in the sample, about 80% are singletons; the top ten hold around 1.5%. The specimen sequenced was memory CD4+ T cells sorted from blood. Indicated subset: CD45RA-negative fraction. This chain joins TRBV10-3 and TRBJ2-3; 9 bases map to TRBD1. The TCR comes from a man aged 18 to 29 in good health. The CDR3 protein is CAITRDRVADTQYF. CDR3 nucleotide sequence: TGTGCCATCACTCGGGACAGGGTGGCAGATACGCAGTATTTT.